Listed below are T cell receptor beta chains from one sample, sequenced in a study of T cell responses to AZD1222 COVID-19 vaccine. TCRdb keeps only in-frame clones here, not all; method: immunoSEQ multiplex PCR. The table records tens of thousands of clones, approximately 88% of them present only once. The sample in question was peripheral blood, obtained 28 days after the second AZD1222 dose. The receptors here all came from an adult who received the AZD1222 COVID-19 vaccine. The CDR3 runs from the conserved cysteine through the conserved F or W. The D gene is left open where the match is weak. Clone size is given for some rows only: seen once, a few or many times, or a class if the clone is expanded.

size: NA; J: TRBJ2-1; D: NA; V: TRBV19; CDR3: CASSPAPSGLAYNEQFF; DNA: TGTGCCAGTAGCCCGGCCCCCTCTGGACTGGCCTACAATGAGCAGTTCTTC
size: NA; J: TRBJ1-5; D: TRBD1; V: TRBV5-1; CDR3: CASSPQGGSNQPQHF; DNA: TGCGCCAGCAGCCCCCAGGGGGGGAGCAATCAGCCCCAGCATTTT
size: NA; J: TRBJ2-7; D: TRBD1; V: TRBV2; CDR3: CASQDRVTSYEQYF; DNA: TGTGCCAGCCAGGACAGGGTGACGTCCTACGAGCAGTACTTC
size: NA; J: TRBJ1-1; D: NA; V: TRBV20-1; CDR3: CSARTAGEAFF; DNA: TGCAGTGCCCGAACGGCGGGAGAAGCTTTCTTT
size: NA; J: TRBJ2-2; D: TRBD1; V: TRBV11-2; CDR3: CASTRGLNTGELFF; DNA: TGTGCCAGCACCAGGGGGCTGAACACCGGGGAGCTGTTTTTT
size: NA; J: TRBJ2-3; D: NA; V: TRBV3-1/TRBV3-2; CDR3: CASSQRTDTQYF; DNA: TGTGCCAGCAGCCAACGCACAGATACGCAGTATTTT
size: NA; J: TRBJ1-1; D: NA; V: TRBV6-4; CDR3: CASSEGGTAEAFF; DNA: TGTGCCAGCAGTGAAGGTGGGACGGCTGAAGCTTTCTTT
size: NA; J: TRBJ2-1; D: NA; V: TRBV6-5; CDR3: CASLGGRKDEQFF; DNA: TGTGCCAGTCTAGGGGGGCGTAAAGATGAGCAGTTCTTC
size: once; J: TRBJ1-4; D: TRBD1; V: TRBV19; CDR3: CASHDRAGEKLFF; DNA: TGTGCCAGTCATGACAGGGCCGGGGAAAAACTGTTTTTT
size: NA; J: TRBJ2-2; D: NA; V: TRBV5-1; CDR3: CASSKGGDTGELFF; DNA: TGCGCCAGCAGCAAAGGGGGGGACACCGGGGAGCTGTTTTTT
size: once; J: TRBJ2-7; D: TRBD2; V: TRBV9; CDR3: CASSLAGGRDEQYF; DNA: TGTGCCAGCAGCTTAGCGGGGGGGCGTGACGAGCAGTACTTC
size: NA; J: TRBJ1-1; D: TRBD1; V: TRBV16; CDR3: CASTQIGTGGDAFF; DNA: TGTGCCAGCACCCAAATTGGGACAGGGGGCGATGCTTTCTTT
size: NA; J: TRBJ2-7; D: NA; V: TRBV7-9; CDR3: CASSLLGTQRDEQYF; DNA: TGTGCCAGCAGCCTCCTCGGGACCCAGCGCGACGAGCAGTACTTC
size: NA; J: TRBJ1-2; D: TRBD1; V: TRBV5-1; CDR3: CASSVGQGYGYTF; DNA: TGCGCCAGCAGCGTGGGACAGGGCTATGGCTACACCTTC
size: NA; J: TRBJ1-6; D: TRBD1; V: TRBV19; CDR3: CASSIGQGGTYNSPLHF; DNA: TGTGCCAGTAGTATAGGACAGGGAGGCACCTATAATTCACCCCTCCACTTT
size: NA; J: TRBJ1-1; D: TRBD1; V: TRBV28; CDR3: CASPDRGNTEAFF; DNA: TGTGCCAGCCCGGACAGGGGGAACACTGAAGCTTTCTTT
size: NA; J: TRBJ1-5; D: NA; V: TRBV5-8; CDR3: CASSLAPNQPQHF; DNA: TGTGCCAGCAGCTTGGCCCCCAATCAGCCCCAGCATTTT
size: NA; J: TRBJ1-5; D: NA; V: TRBV2; CDR3: CASSEYASDYSNQPQHF; DNA: TGTGCCAGCAGTGAATACGCCAGTGATTATAGCAATCAGCCCCAGCATTTT
size: once; J: TRBJ1-3; D: NA; V: TRBV5-1; CDR3: CASSLIGSSGDTIYF; DNA: TGCGCCAGCAGCCTGATAGGATCAAGCGGGGACACCATATATTTT
size: NA; J: TRBJ2-5; D: NA; V: TRBV5-5; CDR3: CASSSPQGQRETQYF; DNA: TGTGCCAGCAGCTCCCCGCAGGGCCAACGGGAGACCCAGTACTTC
size: NA; J: TRBJ2-1; D: TRBD1; V: TRBV5-1; CDR3: CASSHGTGWDEQFF; DNA: TGCGCCAGCAGCCACGGGACAGGGTGGGATGAGCAGTTCTTC
size: NA; J: TRBJ2-1; D: TRBD2; V: TRBV7-3; CDR3: CASSYGTSGGQSSYNEQFF; DNA: TGTGCCAGCAGCTATGGGACTAGCGGGGGGCAGAGCTCCTACAATGAGCAGTTCTTC
size: NA; J: TRBJ1-1; D: NA; V: TRBV18; CDR3: CASSPQRVGLNEAFF; DNA: TGTGCCAGCTCACCCCAGAGGGTAGGACTGAATGAAGCTTTCTTT
size: few; J: TRBJ2-5; D: TRBD2; V: TRBV5-8; CDR3: CASSLPSGGQETQYF; DNA: TGTGCCAGCAGCTTGCCTAGCGGGGGGCAAGAGACCCAGTACTTC
size: NA; J: TRBJ2-5; D: TRBD2; V: TRBV5-1; CDR3: CASSLGLAQETQYF; DNA: TGCGCCAGCAGCTTGGGACTAGCCCAAGAGACCCAGTACTTC
size: NA; J: TRBJ2-5; D: NA; V: TRBV7-2; CDR3: CASSPSGQVGQETQYF; DNA: TGTGCCAGCAGCCCCTCGGGCCAGGTGGGACAAGAGACCCAGTACTTC
size: NA; J: TRBJ1-3; D: NA; V: TRBV18; CDR3: CASSPPTAPSGNTIYF; DNA: TGTGCCAGCTCACCTCCGACGGCCCCCTCTGGAAACACCATATATTTT
size: NA; J: TRBJ2-7; D: NA; V: TRBV21-1; CDR3: CASLQGAFYEQYF; DNA: TGTGCCAGCCTCCAGGGGGCCTTCTACGAGCAGTACTTC